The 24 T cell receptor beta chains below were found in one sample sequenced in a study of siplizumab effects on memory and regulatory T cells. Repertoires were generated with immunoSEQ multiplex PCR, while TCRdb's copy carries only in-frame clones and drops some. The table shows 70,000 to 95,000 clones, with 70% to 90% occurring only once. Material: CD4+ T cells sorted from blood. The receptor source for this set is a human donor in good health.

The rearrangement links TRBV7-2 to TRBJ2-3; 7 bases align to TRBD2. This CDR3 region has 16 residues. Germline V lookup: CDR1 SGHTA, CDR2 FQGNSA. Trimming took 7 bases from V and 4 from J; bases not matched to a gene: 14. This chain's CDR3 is CASTNGRGGPADTQYF. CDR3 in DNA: TGTGCCAGCACCAATGGGAGGGGAGGGCCGGCAGATACGCAGTATTTT.

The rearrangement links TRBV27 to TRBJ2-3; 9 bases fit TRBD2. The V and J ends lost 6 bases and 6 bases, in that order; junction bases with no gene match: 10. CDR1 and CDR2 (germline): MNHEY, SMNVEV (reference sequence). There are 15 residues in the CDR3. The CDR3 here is CASRAAGGPGDTQYF. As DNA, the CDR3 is TGTGCCAGCAGGGCAGCGGGAGGCCCTGGCGATACGCAGTATTTT.

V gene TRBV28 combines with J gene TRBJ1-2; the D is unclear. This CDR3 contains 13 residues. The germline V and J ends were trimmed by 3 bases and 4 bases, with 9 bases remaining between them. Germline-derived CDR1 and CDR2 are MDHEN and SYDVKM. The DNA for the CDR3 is TGTGCCAGCAGTTTTGGAAAGATCTATGGCTACACCTTC. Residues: CASSFGKIYGYTF.

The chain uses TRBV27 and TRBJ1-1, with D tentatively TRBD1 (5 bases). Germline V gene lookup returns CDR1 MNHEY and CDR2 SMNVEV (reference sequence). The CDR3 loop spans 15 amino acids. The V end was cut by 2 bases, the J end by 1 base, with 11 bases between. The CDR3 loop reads CASSLAGAKNTEAFF. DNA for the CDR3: TGTGCCAGCAGTTTAGCTGGGGCCAAGAACACTGAAGCTTTCTTT.

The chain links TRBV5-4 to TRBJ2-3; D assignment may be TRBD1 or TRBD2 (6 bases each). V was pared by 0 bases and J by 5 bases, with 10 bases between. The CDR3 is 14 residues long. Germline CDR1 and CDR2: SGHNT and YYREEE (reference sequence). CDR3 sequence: CASSLGGAGDTQYF. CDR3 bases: TGTGCCAGCAGCTTGGGGGGGGCCGGAGATACGCAGTATTTT.

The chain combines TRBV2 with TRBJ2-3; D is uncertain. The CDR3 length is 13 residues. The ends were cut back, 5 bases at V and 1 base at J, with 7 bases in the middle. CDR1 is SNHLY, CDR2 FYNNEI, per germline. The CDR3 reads CASSRRGTDTQYF. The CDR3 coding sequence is TGTGCCAGCAGTAGACGGGGCACAGATACGCAGTATTTT.

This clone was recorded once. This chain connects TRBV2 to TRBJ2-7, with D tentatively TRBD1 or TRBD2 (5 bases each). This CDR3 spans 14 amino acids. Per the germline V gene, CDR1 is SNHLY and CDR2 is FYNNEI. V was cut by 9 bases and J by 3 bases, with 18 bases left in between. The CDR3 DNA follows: TGTGCCAGGGATACAGGCAGCGGAGGCTACGAGCAGTACTTC. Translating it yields CARDTGSGGYEQYF.

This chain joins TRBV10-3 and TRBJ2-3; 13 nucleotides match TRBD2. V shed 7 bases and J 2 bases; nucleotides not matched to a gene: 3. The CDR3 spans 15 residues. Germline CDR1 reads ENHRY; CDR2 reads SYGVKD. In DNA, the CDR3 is TGTGCCATCATGGGGACTAGCGGGAACACAGATACGCAGTATTTT. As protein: CAIMGTSGNTDTQYF.

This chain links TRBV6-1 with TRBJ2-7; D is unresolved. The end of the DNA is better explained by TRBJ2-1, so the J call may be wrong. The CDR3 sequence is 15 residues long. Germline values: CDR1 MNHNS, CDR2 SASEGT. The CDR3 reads CASRELWGSYNEQFF. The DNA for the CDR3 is TGTGCCAGCAGAGAGCTTTGGGGCTCCTACAATGAGCAGTTCTTC.

The DNA for the CDR3 is TGTGCCAGCAGCTATGGGACAGGGGTTTCGTACTTC. As protein: CASSYGTGVSYF. The rearrangement uses TRBV7-6 and TRBJ2-7; 10 bases line up with TRBD1. V was pared by 4 bases and J by 12 bases, with 6 bases of the junction left unmatched. The CDR3 spans 12 residues. The germline gives CDR1 SGHVS, CDR2 FNYEAQ.

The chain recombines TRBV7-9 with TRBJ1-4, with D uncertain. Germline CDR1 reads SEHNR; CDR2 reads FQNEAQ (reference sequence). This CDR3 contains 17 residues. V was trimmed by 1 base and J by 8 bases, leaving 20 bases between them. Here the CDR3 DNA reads TGTGCCAGCAGCTTAGGTCTGAGTACGTTAGGAGGGGAAAAACTGTTTTTT. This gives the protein CASSLGLSTLGGEKLFF.

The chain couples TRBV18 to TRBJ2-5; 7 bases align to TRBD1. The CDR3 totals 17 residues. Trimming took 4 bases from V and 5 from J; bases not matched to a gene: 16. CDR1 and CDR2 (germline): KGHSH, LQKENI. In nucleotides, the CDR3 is TGTGCCAGCTCACTAGGACTCGCGAGACTACAGGGGGAGACCCAGTACTTC. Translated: CASSLGLARLQGETQYF. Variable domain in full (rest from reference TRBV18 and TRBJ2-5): NAGVMQNPRHLVRRRGQEARLRCSPMKGHSHVYWYRQLPEEGLKFMVYLQKENIIDESGMPKERFSAEFPKEGPSILRIQQVVRGDSAAYFCASSLGLARLQGETQYFGPGTRLLVL.

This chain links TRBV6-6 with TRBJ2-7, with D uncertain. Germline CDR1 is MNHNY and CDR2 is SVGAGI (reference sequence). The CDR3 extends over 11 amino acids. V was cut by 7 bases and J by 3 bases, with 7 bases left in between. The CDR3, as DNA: TGTGCCAGCAAGGGCATCTACGAGCAGTACTTC. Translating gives CASKGIYEQYF.

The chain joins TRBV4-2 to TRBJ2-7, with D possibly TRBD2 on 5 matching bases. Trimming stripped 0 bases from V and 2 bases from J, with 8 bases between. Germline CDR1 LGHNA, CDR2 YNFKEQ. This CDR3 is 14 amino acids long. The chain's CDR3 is CASSQDRAAYEQYF. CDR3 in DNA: TGTGCCAGCAGCCAAGATCGAGCGGCCTACGAGCAGTACTTC.

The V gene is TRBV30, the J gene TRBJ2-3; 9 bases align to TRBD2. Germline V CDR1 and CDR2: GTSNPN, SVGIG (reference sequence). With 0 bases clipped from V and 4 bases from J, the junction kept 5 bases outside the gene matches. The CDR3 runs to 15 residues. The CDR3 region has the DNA TGTGCCTGGAGTGTAGTAGCGGGAGTGTCAGATACGCAGTATTTT. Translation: CAWSVVAGVSDTQYF.

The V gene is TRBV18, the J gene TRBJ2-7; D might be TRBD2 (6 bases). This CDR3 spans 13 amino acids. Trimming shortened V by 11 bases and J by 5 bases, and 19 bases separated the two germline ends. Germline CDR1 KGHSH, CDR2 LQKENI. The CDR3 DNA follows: TGTGCCGCGGGGAACGGCCTTAGCGACGAGCAGTACTTC. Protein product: CAAGNGLSDEQYF. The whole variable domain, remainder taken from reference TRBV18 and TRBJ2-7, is NAGVMQNPRHLVRRRGQEARLRCSPMKGHSHVYWYRQLPEEGLKFMVYLQKENIIDESGMPKERFSAEFPKEGPSILRIQQVVRGDSAAYFCAAGNGLSDEQYFGPGTRLTVT.

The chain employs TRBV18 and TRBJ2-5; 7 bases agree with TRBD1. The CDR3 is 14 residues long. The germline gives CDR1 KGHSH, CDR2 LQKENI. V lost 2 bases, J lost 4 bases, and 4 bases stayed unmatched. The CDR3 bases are TGTGCCAGCTCACCAGACAGGGTATCAGAGACCCAGTACTTC. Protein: CASSPDRVSETQYF.

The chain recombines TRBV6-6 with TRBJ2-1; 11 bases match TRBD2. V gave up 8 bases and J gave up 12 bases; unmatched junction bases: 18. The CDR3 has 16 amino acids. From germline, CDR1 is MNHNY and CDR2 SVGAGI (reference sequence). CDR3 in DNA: TGTGCCAGCGAAGGTCGGCAGCCCACTAGCGGGAGAGCGCAGTTCTTC. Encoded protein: CASEGRQPTSGRAQFF.

CDR3: CASGPTSNGYEQYF. Written as DNA, the CDR3 is TGTGCCAGCGGGCCAACTAGCAATGGGTACGAGCAGTACTTC. V gene TRBV6-1 combines with J gene TRBJ2-7; possibly TRBD2 for D (6 bases). The germline CDR1 and CDR2 sequences are MNHNS and SASEGT. The CDR3 runs 14 residues. The ends were cut back, 8 bases at V and 4 bases at J, with 18 bases in the middle.

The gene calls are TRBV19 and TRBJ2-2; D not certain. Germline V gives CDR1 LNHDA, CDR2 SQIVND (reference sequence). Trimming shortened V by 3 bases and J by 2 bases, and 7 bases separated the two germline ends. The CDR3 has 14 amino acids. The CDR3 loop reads CASSMGRNTGELFF. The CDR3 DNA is TGTGCCAGTAGTATGGGCCGAAACACCGGGGAGCTGTTTTTT. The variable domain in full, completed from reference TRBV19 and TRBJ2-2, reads DGGITQSPKYLFRKEGQNVTLSCEQNLNHDAMYWYRQDPGQGLRLIYYSQIVNDFQKGDIAEGYSVSREKKESFPLTVTSAQKNPTAFYLCASSMGRNTGELFFGEGSRLTVL.

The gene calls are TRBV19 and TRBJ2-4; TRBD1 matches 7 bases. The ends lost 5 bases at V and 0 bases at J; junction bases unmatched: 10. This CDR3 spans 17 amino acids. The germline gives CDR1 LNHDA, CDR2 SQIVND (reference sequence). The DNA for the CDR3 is TGTGCCAGTAGTCGAACCGGGACAGCCGTAGCCAAAAACATTCAGTACTTC. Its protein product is CASSRTGTAVAKNIQYF.

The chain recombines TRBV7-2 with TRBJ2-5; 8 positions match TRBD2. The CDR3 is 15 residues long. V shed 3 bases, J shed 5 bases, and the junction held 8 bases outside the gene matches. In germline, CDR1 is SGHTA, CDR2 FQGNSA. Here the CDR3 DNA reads TGTGCCAGCAGCTTGGGAGCGGGAGAGGTTGAGACCCAGTACTTC. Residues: CASSLGAGEVETQYF.

CDR3 in DNA: TGTGCCATCAGGGAACCCCAAGGACTAGCGGGAGGGTACGTTGAGCAGTTCTTC. It translates to CAIREPQGLAGGYVEQFF. The rearrangement uses TRBV10-3 and TRBJ2-1, with 15 bases matching TRBD2. CDR1 and CDR2 from the germline V gene are ENHRY and SYGVKD. The CDR3 is 18 amino acids. V shed 6 bases, J shed 9 bases, and the junction held 15 bases outside the gene matches.

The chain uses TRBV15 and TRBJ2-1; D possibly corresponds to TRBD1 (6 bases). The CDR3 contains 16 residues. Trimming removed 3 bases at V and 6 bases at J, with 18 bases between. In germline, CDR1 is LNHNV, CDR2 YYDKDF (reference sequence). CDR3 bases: TGTGCCACCAGCAGTCCCGGGACAAACACCGGCAATGAGCAGTTCTTC. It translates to CATSSPGTNTGNEQFF.